Shown below are 29 T cell receptor beta chains from a single sample sequenced in a study of beta chain features in type 1 diabetes. Expressed TCRB transcripts got sequenced, as all isolated RNA was reverse transcribed. Only in-frame clones appear in the TCRdb table, and some are missing; sequencing was by immunoSEQ multiplex PCR. The sample has about 370,000 clones; roughly 16% are singletons. The sequenced sample consisted of naive CD4+ T cells from blood. These receptors came from a young woman in good health.

The V and J genes are TRBV28 and TRBJ2-7; 11 nucleotides line up with TRBD2. The CDR3 is 15 amino acids. CDR1 is MDHEN and CDR2 is SYDVKM in the germline V gene. Trimming at V came to 6 bases and at J to 3 bases, leaving 7 bases not matched to a gene. CDR3 loop: CASRPGTSGRYEQYF. The DNA of the CDR3 is TGTGCCAGCAGACCAGGGACTAGCGGTCGCTACGAGCAGTACTTC.

This clone was seen a handful of times. The chain has TRBV30 and TRBJ2-7; D is unresolved. There are 11 residues in the CDR3. CDR1 and CDR2 (germline): GTSNPN, SVGIG (reference sequence). Trimming left V 4 bases short and J 4 bases short, with 8 bases between. The CDR3: CAWIDSYEQYF. CDR3 DNA sequence: TGTGCCTGGATTGACTCATACGAGCAGTACTTC.

A few counts support this clone. This chain links TRBV28 with TRBJ1-5; tentative D call: TRBD1 (5 bases). V lost 6 bases to trimming and J lost 10 bases, with 19 bases between them. The germline V gene has CDR1 MDHEN and CDR2 SYDVKM. The CDR3 contains 14 residues. CDR3 loop: CASRRLRGGFPQHF. The DNA for the CDR3 is TGTGCCAGCAGGAGGTTAAGGGGAGGTTTTCCCCAGCATTTT.

The chain links TRBV28 to TRBJ2-2; D remains unclear. The CDR3 covers 13 residues. Germline V gene data show CDR1 as MDHEN and CDR2 as SYDVKM. The germline V and J ends were trimmed by 5 bases and 4 bases, with 8 bases remaining between them. The CDR3 reads CASSARFTGELFF. The DNA for the CDR3 is TGTGCCAGCAGTGCCAGATTCACCGGGGAGCTGTTTTTT. The variable domain in full, with the rest retrieved from reference TRBV28 and TRBJ2-2, is DVKVTQSSRYLVKRTGEKVFLECVQDMDHENMFWYRQDPGLGLRLIYFSYDVKMKEKGDIPEGYSVSREKKERFSLILESASTNQTSMYLCASSARFTGELFFGEGSRLTVL.

J is TRBJ2-3 and V is TRBV6-6; 9 bases fit TRBD2. V lost 4 bases, J lost 5 bases, and 10 bases stayed unmatched. Germline V lookup: CDR1 MNHNY, CDR2 SVGAGI (reference sequence). CDR3 length equals 16 residues. The DNA for the CDR3 is TGTGCCAGCAGTTGGACGTTAGCGGGAGAGGGAGATACGCAGTATTTT. This gives the protein CASSWTLAGEGDTQYF.

In this sample, this clone turned up a few times. The V gene is TRBV7-9, the J gene TRBJ2-1; TRBD2 matches at 11 bases. This CDR3 spans 14 amino acids. In germline, CDR1 is SEHNR, CDR2 FQNEAQ (reference sequence). Trimming took 5 bases from V and 7 from J; bases not matched to a gene: 4. The CDR3 sequence is CASSNSGRVNEQFF. The CDR3 region has the DNA TGTGCCAGCAGCAATAGCGGGAGGGTAAATGAGCAGTTCTTC.

This clone appeared a few times. The V and J genes are TRBV11-3 and TRBJ2-1; D gene uncertain. This CDR3 is 15 amino acids long. Germline V lookup: CDR1 SGHNT, CDR2 YENEEA. V shed 5 bases and J shed 9 bases, with 20 bases lying between them. CDR3 loop: CASSPGDLSMGEQFF. The CDR3 DNA reads as TGTGCCAGCAGCCCCGGAGACCTCTCAATGGGTGAGCAGTTCTTC.

The sample holds a few counts of this clone. This rearrangement joins TRBV7-2 to TRBJ2-7; maybe TRBD2 (5 bases). The V and J ends lost 5 bases and 7 bases respectively, with 21 bases between them. CDR1 SGHTA and CDR2 FQGNSA come from the germline V gene. This CDR3 is built from 15 residues. The CDR3: CASSRTLTGWGEQYF. The CDR3 coding sequence is TGTGCCAGCAGCCGAACTCTGACGGGGTGGGGAGAGCAGTACTTC.

The chain employs TRBV7-9 and TRBJ1-1, with a possible D match to TRBD1 (5 bases). Germline values: CDR1 SEHNR, CDR2 FQNEAQ (reference sequence). Trimming took 0 bases from V and 1 from J, leaving 6 bases between them. The CDR3 totals 14 residues. The CDR3 DNA follows: TGTGCCAGCAGCTTAGCTCAGGGGAACACTGAAGCTTTCTTT. It translates to CASSLAQGNTEAFF.

V usage is TRBV11-2 and J usage is TRBJ1-2; possible D gene TRBD1, 5 bases. Germline CDR1 and CDR2: SGHAT and FQNNGV. CDR3 length equals 14 residues. V dropped 1 base and J dropped 1 base, with 7 bases sitting between them. As DNA, the CDR3 is TGTGCCAGCAGCTTAGGCCAGGGTAACTATGGCTACACCTTC. Its protein product is CASSLGQGNYGYTF.

The V gene is TRBV5-1, the J gene TRBJ2-1; D might be TRBD2 (6 bases). Looked up from germline, CDR1 is SGHRS and CDR2 is YFSETQ. V lost 1 base and J lost 4, with 15 bases in between. CDR3 length: 16 residues. The CDR3 DNA reads as TGCGCCAGCAGCTTGTCACTAGCAGGTTTGTACAATGAGCAGTTCTTC. This sequence encodes CASSLSLAGLYNEQFF.

The chain links TRBV5-1 to TRBJ2-1; 11 bases are a match to TRBD2. The CDR3 runs 17 residues. Germline values: CDR1 SGHRS, CDR2 YFSETQ. The V gene end was trimmed by 4 bases and the J gene end by 4 bases; junction bases not matched to a gene: 10. The CDR3 loop is CASSSRSGTSGYNEQFF. CDR3 nucleotide sequence: TGCGCCAGCAGCAGCAGATCCGGGACTAGCGGATACAATGAGCAGTTCTTC.

The genes are TRBV18 and TRBJ1-1; a weak D match, TRBD1 (5 bases). The CDR3 contains 15 residues. The V gene lost 3 bases and the J gene lost 1 base, with 12 bases spanning the gap. The germline gives CDR1 KGHSH, CDR2 LQKENI. CDR3 loop: CASSPGQGWNTEAFF. The CDR3 DNA reads TGTGCCAGCTCACCCGGCCAGGGCTGGAACACTGAAGCTTTCTTT.

The chain links TRBV5-1 to TRBJ2-2, with TRBD1 matching over 9 bases. The V gene's germline CDR1 is SGHRS and CDR2 YFSETQ. V lost 3 bases and J lost 6; bases outside the gene matches: 6. The CDR3 covers 15 residues. The CDR3: CASSWDRAYAGELFF. CDR3 nucleotides: TGCGCCAGCAGCTGGGACAGGGCGTACGCCGGGGAGCTGTTTTTT.

This clone was found a few times. J is TRBJ1-4 and V is TRBV14; D gene uncertain. Germline CDR1 reads SGHDN; CDR2 reads FVKESK. V was cut by 2 bases and J by 0 bases, with 4 bases left in between. The CDR3 length is 14 residues. DNA of the CDR3: TGTGCCAGCAGCCAACAGACAACTAATGAAAAACTGTTTTTT. Its protein product is CASSQQTTNEKLFF.

This clone was counted a few times. The V call is TRBV28, the J call TRBJ1-1; a weak D match, TRBD1 (6 bases). CDR3 size: 15 residues. V dropped 2 bases and J dropped 5 bases, with 15 bases sitting between them. CDR1 and CDR2 (germline): MDHEN, SYDVKM. The CDR3: CASSLGSGEGTEAFF. The CDR3 DNA reads as TGTGCCAGCAGTTTAGGGTCAGGGGAAGGTACTGAAGCTTTCTTT.

The chain recombines TRBV27 with TRBJ2-5, with TRBD2 identical over 11 bases. V dropped 5 bases and J dropped 4; count of bases not matched to a gene: 9. Germline V gives CDR1 MNHEY, CDR2 SMNVEV (reference sequence). CDR3 length: 16 amino acids. The CDR3 spells CASSPRGLAGGETQYF. The CDR3 bases are TGTGCCAGCAGTCCTCGAGGGCTAGCGGGAGGAGAGACCCAGTACTTC.

This clone was observed a handful of times. The chain combines TRBV27 with TRBJ2-5, with D hard to call. The CDR3 has 14 residues. The germline V gene encodes CDR1 MNHEY and CDR2 SMNVEV (reference sequence). V lost 3 bases, J lost 6 bases, and 14 bases lay in between. Written as DNA, the CDR3 is TGTGCCAGCAGTTTTAAGCCGTCGCTAAAGACCCAGTACTTC. This gives the protein CASSFKPSLKTQYF.

In its sample, this clone was seen a few times. The chain is built from TRBV7-3 and TRBJ1-1, with D tentatively TRBD1 (5 bases). Germline CDR1 SGHTA, CDR2 FQGTGA. The V end lost 6 bases, the J end lost 1 base, and 9 bases lay between the germline ends. This CDR3 is built from 13 residues. The CDR3 bases are TGTGCCAGCAGGCTACAGGAGAACACTGAAGCTTTCTTT. Protein sequence: CASRLQENTEAFF. Supplemented by reference TRBV7-3 and TRBJ1-1, the full variable domain reads GAGVSQTPSNKVTEKGKYVELRCDPISGHTALYWYRQSLGQGPEFLIYFQGTGAADDSGLPNDRFFAVRPEGSVSTLKIQRTERGDSAVYLCASRLQENTEAFFGQGTRLTVV.

This clone has more than one count but fewer than ten. The chain employs TRBV14 and TRBJ1-6; TRBD1 matches 7 bases. Germline CDR1 and CDR2: SGHDN and FVKESK. The length of the CDR3 is 15 residues. Trimming took 4 bases from V and 4 from J; bases not matched to a gene: 4. The DNA for the CDR3 is TGTGCCAGCAGCCCAGGACAGGCTTATAATTCACCCCTCCACTTT. Its translation is CASSPGQAYNSPLHF.

This clone appeared a few times. The chain is built from TRBV28 and TRBJ2-1, with a possible D match to TRBD2 (6 bases). Trimming took off 3 bases at V and 7 bases at J, with 7 bases between the two ends. Germline CDR1 is MDHEN and CDR2 is SYDVKM. The CDR3 has 12 residues. CDR3 sequence: CASSLGTNEQFF. The CDR3 DNA is TGTGCCAGCAGTTTGGGGACTAATGAGCAGTTCTTC.

This clone has a handful of counts. The chain is built from TRBV7-9 and TRBJ1-5, with TRBD1 matching over 7 bases. The J segment lost 6 bases and the V segment lost 1 base, leaving 3 bases of the junction unmatched. Looked up from germline, CDR1 is SEHNR and CDR2 is FQNEAQ (reference sequence). CDR3 length: 14 residues. The CDR3 DNA sequence: TGTGCCAGCAGCTTAGAGACAGGGAGTCAGCCCCAGCATTTT. This encodes CASSLETGSQPQHF.

This sequence joins TRBV9 and TRBJ2-3, with 9 bases matching TRBD2. The CDR3 consists of 15 residues. The trim removed 0 bases at V and 1 base at J, leaving 0 bases unmatched. CDR1 and CDR2 (germline): SGDLS, YYNGEE. CDR3 in amino acids: CASSVGTSGTDTQYF. As DNA, the CDR3 is TGTGCCAGCAGCGTAGGGACTAGCGGCACAGATACGCAGTATTTT.

Only one count was recorded for this clone. The chain has TRBV28 and TRBJ1-5, with TRBD1 matching over 9 bases. The CDR3 consists of 16 residues. Germline lookup yields CDR1 MDHEN and CDR2 SYDVKM. V lost 6 bases and J lost 3; bases outside the gene matches: 9. This CDR3 is CASSHGGQGTNQPQHF. CDR3 sequence (DNA): TGTGCCAGCAGCCACGGGGGACAGGGCACCAATCAGCCCCAGCATTTT.

This clone was counted only a few times. The V call is TRBV14, the J call TRBJ2-7, with 8 nucleotides matching TRBD1. V lost 5 bases and J lost 4; bases outside the gene matches: 7. This CDR3 is built from 14 residues. Germline V gene data show CDR1 as SGHDN and CDR2 as FVKESK. The CDR3 region is CASSLRTGRYEQYF. CDR3 bases: TGTGCCAGCAGCTTACGGACAGGGAGGTACGAGCAGTACTTC.

The chain links TRBV5-1 to TRBJ2-6; D uncertain. Trimming cost V 0 bases and J 4 bases, with 11 bases left between them. Germline-derived CDR1 and CDR2 are SGHRS and YFSETQ. CDR3 length equals 16 residues. Here the CDR3 reads CASSLGQSPGANVLTF. The CDR3 region has the DNA TGCGCCAGCAGCTTGGGACAAAGCCCCGGGGCCAACGTCCTGACTTTC.

CDR3 residues: CSVTGESSYEQYF. CDR3 in DNA: TGCAGCGTTACAGGGGAGAGCTCCTACGAGCAGTACTTC. The chain joins TRBV29-1 to TRBJ2-7; 7 bases fit TRBD1. V was clipped by 5 bases and J by 0 bases; unmatched bases: 4. This CDR3 contains 13 residues. CDR1 is SQVTM, CDR2 ANQGSEA, per germline.

The rearrangement links TRBV5-1 to TRBJ2-2; possibly TRBD2 for D (5 bases). The CDR3 has 16 residues. V gave up 0 bases and J gave up 2 bases, with 11 bases separating them. Looked up from germline, CDR1 is SGHRS and CDR2 is YFSETQ. The chain's CDR3 is CASSLAGDVNTGELFF. As DNA, the CDR3 is TGCGCCAGCAGCTTGGCCGGGGATGTCAACACCGGGGAGCTGTTTTTT.

This chain connects TRBV4-2 to TRBJ1-5, with 9 bases fitting TRBD1. The CDR3 has 16 amino acids. The trim removed 2 bases at V and 6 bases at J, leaving 8 bases unmatched. The germline V gene has CDR1 LGHNA and CDR2 YNFKEQ. CDR3 nucleotide sequence: TGTGCCAGCAGCCAACAGCAGAGGACAGGGGTTCAGCCCCAGCATTTT. Protein product: CASSQQQRTGVQPQHF.